The 16 T cell receptor beta chains below come from one sample, sequenced in a study of cytomegalovirus exposure and HLA in healthy donors. The study ran its PCR with 60 Vbeta and 13 Jbeta primers. Produced via immunoSEQ multiplex PCR; TCRdb's table is partial and in-frame only. The data contain over 130,000 clones, about 85% of them singletons. The sequencing sample was made of PBMCs. The receptors were gathered from a human donor in good health.

The chain uses TRBV6-4 and TRBJ2-1; D is ambiguous. The germline V and J ends were trimmed by 4 bases and 1 base, with 11 bases remaining between them. Germline V gene sequence: CDR1 MRHNA, CDR2 SNTAGT. This CDR3 is built from 15 residues. The CDR3 DNA reads TGTGCCAGCAGTGTGGAACGGGTATCCTACAATGAGCAGTTCTTC. As protein: CASSVERVSYNEQFF.

The chain uses TRBV4-1 and TRBJ1-2, with D unclear. Germline loops: CDR1 MGHRA, CDR2 YSYEKL. The length of the CDR3 is 13 residues. The V and J ends lost 0 bases and 5 bases respectively, with 7 bases between them. CDR3 nucleotide sequence: TGCGCCAGCAGCCAAGATTCAGGATATGGCTACACCTTC. Its protein is CASSQDSGYGYTF.

The chain combines TRBV2 with TRBJ2-1, with D tentatively TRBD2 (6 bases). CDR1 is SNHLY, CDR2 FYNNEI, per germline. There are 14 residues in the CDR3. V was trimmed by 4 bases and J by 5 bases, leaving 12 bases between them. The CDR3 DNA follows: TGTGCCAGCAGTGTCCTATCTAGCGACAATGAGCAGTTCTTC. The encoded protein is CASSVLSSDNEQFF.

V is TRBV18 and J is TRBJ1-2; 8 bases are a match to TRBD1. Per germline, CDR1 KGHSH and CDR2 LQKENI. The CDR3 is 15 amino acids. J was trimmed by 3 bases and V by 4 bases; bases with no gene match: 7. CDR3 sequence: CASSLLDRVDYGYTF. As DNA, the CDR3 is TGTGCCAGCTCACTGTTGGACAGGGTGGACTATGGCTACACCTTC.

V and J are TRBV7-9 and TRBJ2-1; no reliable D call. The germline CDR1 and CDR2 sequences are SEHNR and FQNEAQ (reference sequence). The CDR3 runs to 16 residues. The V gene lost 1 base and the J gene lost 1 base, with 11 bases spanning the gap. CDR3 sequence reads: CASSLVPRSSYNEQFF. Here the CDR3 DNA reads TGTGCCAGCAGCTTAGTACCAAGGAGTTCCTACAATGAGCAGTTCTTC.

The chain employs TRBV5-6 and TRBJ2-7, with D perhaps matching TRBD2 (5 bases). V was clipped by 0 bases and J by 1 base, with 17 bases between them. Germline V gene sequence: CDR1 SGHDT, CDR2 YYEEEE. The CDR3 consists of 17 residues. Here the CDR3 reads CASSLGAGAAESYEQYF. In nucleotides, the CDR3 is TGTGCCAGCAGCTTGGGGGCAGGAGCGGCGGAGTCCTACGAGCAGTACTTC.

J is TRBJ2-1 and V is TRBV6-6; the match to TRBD2 covers 7 bases. There are 14 residues in the CDR3. The V and J ends lost 2 bases and 5 bases, in that order; junction bases with no gene match: 3. Germline loops: CDR1 MNHNY, CDR2 SVGAGI (reference sequence). The CDR3 reads CASSYPAGDNEQFF. The CDR3 DNA sequence: TGTGCCAGCAGTTACCCTGCGGGGGACAATGAGCAGTTCTTC.

The sample holds one count of this clone. The chain carries TRBV6-6 and TRBJ2-7; 9 nucleotides align to TRBD2. Trimming cost V 4 bases and J 6 bases; bases outside gene matches: 7. This CDR3 is built from 14 residues. Germline CDR1 reads MNHNY; CDR2 reads SVGAGI (reference sequence). The CDR3 here is CASSFAGGPREQYF. In nucleotides, the CDR3 is TGTGCCAGCAGTTTCGCGGGAGGGCCTCGCGAGCAGTACTTC.

The chain uses TRBV4-3 and TRBJ2-4, with 9 nucleotides matching TRBD2. J was trimmed by 7 bases and V by 4 bases; bases with no gene match: 5. Germline V gene sequence: CDR1 LGHNA, CDR2 YSLEER. The CDR3 sequence is 14 residues long. In DNA form, the CDR3 reads TGCGCCAGCAGCCCGACTAGCGGAGGGAACATTCAGTACTTC. This encodes CASSPTSGGNIQYF.

The V and J genes are TRBV20-1 and TRBJ2-1, with D perhaps TRBD1 (6 bases). Between the trimmed V and J ends, which lost 3 bases and 9 bases, there was a span of 9 bases. CDR1 and CDR2 (germline): DFQATT, SNEGSKA (reference sequence). The CDR3 runs 11 residues. The chain's CDR3 is CSASWGLEQFF. The CDR3 nucleotides are TGCAGTGCTAGTTGGGGGCTTGAGCAGTTCTTC.

The chain has TRBV2 and TRBJ1-5; TRBD1 agrees at 7 bases. The trim removed 9 bases at V and 2 bases at J, leaving 7 bases unmatched. This CDR3 spans 14 amino acids. Per germline, CDR1 SNHLY and CDR2 FYNNEI. DNA for the CDR3: TGTGCCAGTAGACAGGGTGTCGGCAATCAGCCCCAGCATTTT. Its translation: CASRQGVGNQPQHF. Filled out from reference TRBV2 and TRBJ1-5, the complete variable domain reads EPEVTQTPSHQVTQMGQEVILRCVPISNHLYFYWYRQILGQKVEFLVSFYNNEISEKSEIFDDQFSVERPDGSNFTLKIRSTKLEDSAMYFCASRQGVGNQPQHFGDGTRLSIL.

The gene calls are TRBV2 and TRBJ1-5, with a weak D call TRBD1 (5 bases). V dropped 3 bases and J dropped 3 bases, with 12 bases sitting between them. CDR1 is SNHLY, CDR2 FYNNEI, per germline. The CDR3 is 15 amino acids. The CDR3 bases are TGTGCCAGCAGTGACTCCTCAGGGAACAATCAGCCCCAGCATTTT. Amino acids: CASSDSSGNNQPQHF. The entire variable domain, with the rest obtained from reference TRBV2 and TRBJ1-5, is as follows: EPEVTQTPSHQVTQMGQEVILRCVPISNHLYFYWYRQILGQKVEFLVSFYNNEISEKSEIFDDQFSVERPDGSNFTLKIRSTKLEDSAMYFCASSDSSGNNQPQHFGDGTRLSIL.

The J gene is TRBJ2-4, the V gene TRBV5-4; 9 positions match TRBD1. This CDR3 has 15 amino acids. Trimming at V came to 7 bases and at J to 5 bases, leaving 10 bases not matched to a gene. Germline V gives CDR1 SGHNT, CDR2 YYREEE (reference sequence). The CDR3 loop is CASAPGTGSQNIQYF. CDR3 bases: TGTGCCAGCGCCCCCGGGACAGGGTCACAAAACATTCAGTACTTC.

The chain combines TRBV2 with TRBJ1-5; a weak D match, TRBD1 (5 bases). Germline CDR1 SNHLY, CDR2 FYNNEI. The CDR3 spans 14 residues. Trimming removed 4 bases at V and 4 bases at J, with 11 bases between. In nucleotides, the CDR3 is TGTGCCAGCAGTGTGAGTGGGGGGAATCAGCCCCAGCATTTT. It yields the protein CASSVSGGNQPQHF.

The chain has TRBV7-2 and TRBJ2-7; D is ambiguous. Per germline, CDR1 SGHTA and CDR2 FQGNSA. V was cut by 5 bases and J by 0 bases, with 11 bases left in between. The CDR3 has 14 residues. The CDR3 region is CASSTAHLSYEQYF. Written as DNA, the CDR3 is TGTGCCAGCAGCACCGCACACCTCTCCTACGAGCAGTACTTC.

CDR3 nucleotide sequence: TGCGCCAGCAGCTTGGGCAGGGGGGAATTCGAGCAGTACTTC. Translated, it gives CASSLGRGEFEQYF. The rearrangement uses TRBV5-1 and TRBJ2-7; TRBD1 is a possible D gene (7 bases). Germline CDR1 SGHRS, CDR2 YFSETQ. V gave up 0 bases and J gave up 6 bases, with 13 bases separating them. There are 14 residues in the CDR3.